Below, one TCR beta chain is given with its context. Trimming stripped 2 bases from V and 4 bases from J, with 9 bases between. The CDR3 is 13 amino acids. In germline, CDR1 is SEHNR, CDR2 FQNEAQ (reference sequence). The protocol was immunoSEQ multiplex PCR, while the TCRdb copy is restricted to in-frame clones and leaves out a portion. The data hold 2 million to 2.5 million clones, with 80% to 95% observed a single time. Splitting of CD4+ cells produced CD45RA+ naive and CD45RA-negative memory subsets. This specimen belongs to a study of shared clonotypes between healthy human individuals. Background on the study: Every donor yielded three CD4 naive, three CD4 memory, two CD8 naive and one CD8 memory plate.

The V and J genes are TRBV7-9 and TRBJ2-7; perhaps TRBD1 as D (6 bases). The specimen sequenced was naive CD4+ T cells from PBMCs. Indicated subset: CD45RA+ positively selected. The source is a man aged 18-30 years in good health. Some clones in this sample may be carry-over from other donors' samples. CDR3 in DNA: TGTGCCAGCAGCTTAACAGGGTTGTACGAGCAGTACTTC. Translation: CASSLTGLYEQYF. The full variable domain, completed using reference TRBV7-9 and TRBJ2-7, is DTGVSQNPRHKITKRGQNVTFRCDPISEHNRLYWYRQTLGQGPEFLTYFQNEAQLEKSRLLSDRFSAERPKGSFSTLEIQRTEQGDSAMYLCASSLTGLYEQYFGPGTRLTVT.